These 32 T cell receptor beta chains originate from one sample sequenced in a study of T cells after yellow fever vaccination. TCRdb fed the 5' RACE reads into MiXCR, producing one record per CDR3 protein. The data show about 240,000 distinct CDR3 sequences, 6.5% to 8.5% seen once. The specimen was CD4+ T cells sorted from PBMCs, collected 15 days after the yellow fever booster vaccination. These receptors were taken from a man aged 30-40 years who received the YFV17D yellow fever vaccine.

The V and J genes are TRBV5-1 and TRBJ2-7; the D gene is possibly TRBD1 (6 bases). The CDR3 spans 13 residues. Looked up from germline, CDR1 is SGHRS and CDR2 is YFSETQ. V dropped 1 base and J dropped 10 bases, with 15 bases sitting between them. This chain's CDR3 is CASSLFAGQKQYF. The CDR3 DNA sequence: TGCGCCAGCAGCTTGTTCGCCGGACAGAAACAGTACTTC.

The chain recombines TRBV20-1 with TRBJ2-7; perhaps D is TRBD1 or TRBD2 (5 bases each). CDR1 DFQATT and CDR2 SNEGSKA come from the germline V gene (reference sequence). The CDR3 sequence is 12 residues long. Between the trimmed V and J ends, which lost 6 bases and 6 bases, there was a span of 15 bases. The CDR3 sequence: CSAWGRDGEQYF. The CDR3 nucleotides are TGCAGTGCCTGGGGCCGGGACGGCGAGCAGTACTTC.

This clonotype has at least ten counts. The CDR3, as DNA: TGTGCCAGCGGCAACCCTCAAGAAAACTATTGGGATTTAGACAATGAGCAGTTCTTC. It is translated as CASGNPQENYWDLDNEQFF. The chain couples TRBV21-1 to TRBJ2-1; the table calls TRBD2, which could not be checked here. TRBV21-1 is assigned pseudogene status. CDR3 length: 19 amino acids.

This clonotype came up many times. This rearrangement joins TRBV3-1 to TRBJ2-2; a weak D match, TRBD2 (5 bases). This CDR3 is 13 amino acids long. V lost 9 bases and J lost 4, with 12 bases in between. Germline lookup yields CDR1 LGHDT and CDR2 YNNKEL (reference sequence). The chain's CDR3 is CASGEAATGELFF. The CDR3 region has the DNA TGTGCCAGTGGCGAAGCGGCCACCGGGGAGCTGTTTTTT.

The table lists this clonotype with many counts. CDR3 sequence (DNA): TGTGCCAGCAGCTTGCTAGCGGGCACAGATACGCAGTATTTT. Encoded protein: CASSLLAGTDTQYF. The chain carries TRBV11-2 and TRBJ2-3; 7 bases fit TRBD2. Per the germline V gene, CDR1 is SGHAT and CDR2 is FQNNGV. This CDR3 comprises 14 residues. After removal of 3 bases from V and 1 base from J, the junction contained 1 base not matched to a gene.

This clonotype occurred many times. The rearrangement joins TRBV12-3 or TRBV12-4 to TRBJ2-1; TRBD1 might be the D (6 bases). Trimming removed 8 bases at V and 5 bases at J, with 16 bases between. The CDR3 consists of 14 residues. The CDR3 loop is CASSFRGGNNEQFF. The CDR3 coding sequence is TGTGCCAGCTCCTTCAGGGGCGGAAACAATGAGCAGTTCTTC.

In this sample, this clonotype turned up a few times. V is TRBV4-3 and J is TRBJ2-7; D gene unclear. The CDR3 length is 13 residues. Germline V CDR1 and CDR2: LGHNA, YSLEER. V was trimmed by 0 bases and J by 0 bases, leaving 3 bases between them. The CDR3 nucleotides read TGCGCCAGCAGCCAAGAGTCCTCCTACGAGCAGTACTTC. It translates to CASSQESSYEQYF.

The CDR3 DNA follows: TGCGCCAGCAGCCCCGGGACAGAGTCCTATGGCTACACCTTC. Translated: CASSPGTESYGYTF. J is TRBJ1-2 and V is TRBV5-1, with TRBD1 identical over 7 bases. The V segment lost 4 bases and the J segment 4 bases; nucleotides outside the gene matches: 7. The CDR3 runs 14 residues. Germline assignment: CDR1 SGHRS and CDR2 YFSETQ.

This clonotype was counted at least ten times. The chain couples TRBV28 to TRBJ2-2; TRBD1 matches 7 bases. The CDR3 totals 14 residues. Trimming cost V 7 bases and J 4 bases; bases outside gene matches: 6. Germline-derived CDR1 and CDR2 are MDHEN and SYDVKM. The CDR3 coding sequence is TGTGCCAGCATTCCGGGACAGTTCACCGGGGAGCTGTTTTTT. Translation: CASIPGQFTGELFF.

A few counts support this clonotype. The chain couples TRBV6-5 to TRBJ2-7; 9 nucleotides agree with TRBD1. With 0 bases clipped from V and 5 bases from J, the junction kept 5 bases outside the gene matches. This CDR3 is 15 amino acids long. CDR1 is MNHEY, CDR2 SVGAGI, per germline. CDR3 sequence: CASSYSQGAWDEQYF. CDR3 DNA sequence: TGTGCCAGCAGTTACTCACAGGGGGCTTGGGACGAGCAGTACTTC.

The chain is built from TRBV5-5 and TRBJ2-3; TRBD2 aligns across 12 bases. V shed 3 bases, J shed 3 bases, and the junction held 11 bases outside the gene matches. The length of the CDR3 is 18 residues. The germline CDR1 and CDR2 sequences are SGHKS and YYEKEE (reference sequence). The CDR3 protein is CASSSWPASGRVTDTQYF. DNA of the CDR3: TGTGCCAGCAGCTCCTGGCCGGCTAGCGGGAGGGTTACAGATACGCAGTATTTT.

This clonotype was seen more than once but under ten times. The chain links TRBV20-1 to TRBJ2-1, with TRBD2 matching over 7 bases. J lost 0 bases, V lost 7 bases, and 6 bases had no gene match. Germline CDR1 reads DFQATT; CDR2 reads SNEGSKA (reference sequence). The CDR3 loop spans 14 amino acids. This CDR3 reads CSGRGRGSYNEQFF. The CDR3 DNA reads as TGCAGTGGTCGGGGGAGGGGCTCCTACAATGAGCAGTTCTTC.

As regards this clonotype: A much bigger clone sits one base away, suggesting this may be a read error. The chain combines TRBV18 with TRBJ2-1, with D unclear. Trimming pared 3 bases from V and 10 bases from J, leaving 7 bases between. This CDR3 comprises 11 residues. The germline V gene encodes CDR1 KGHSH and CDR2 LQKENI. CDR3 loop: CASSPTWEQFF. The CDR3 DNA sequence: TGTGCCAGCTCACCGACGTGGGAGCAGTTCTTC.

This clonotype has at least ten counts. This sequence joins TRBV5-1 and TRBJ2-1; 11 nucleotides agree with TRBD2. Per germline, CDR1 SGHRS and CDR2 YFSETQ. The V and J ends lost 7 bases and 9 bases, in that order; junction bases with no gene match: 12. This CDR3 is 15 amino acids long. As DNA, the CDR3 is TGCGCCAGCCGGCTAGAACTAGCGGGAGTCGGTGAGCAGTTCTTC. Protein product: CASRLELAGVGEQFF.

This clonotype was found many times. The CDR3 DNA sequence: TGTGCCAGCAGCTTGCAGTTAAGCTCCTACAATGAGCAGTTCTTC. Amino acid sequence: CASSLQLSSYNEQFF. V and J are TRBV5-6 and TRBJ2-1; D ambiguous. The CDR3 has 15 residues. V lost 1 base, J lost 0 bases, and 8 bases lay in between. From germline, CDR1 is SGHDT and CDR2 YYEEEE.

This clonotype was seen only a few times. This chain connects TRBV12-3 or TRBV12-4 to TRBJ2-4, with D possibly matching TRBD1 (6 bases). The CDR3 sequence is 14 residues long. The V end was cut by 1 base, the J end by 13 bases, with 17 bases between. This chain's CDR3 is CASSLEGVSGRQYF. DNA for the CDR3: TGTGCCAGCAGTTTAGAGGGGGTGTCAGGTCGGCAGTACTTC.

This chain connects TRBV12-3 or TRBV12-4 to TRBJ2-5; D unresolved. The CDR3 length is 14 residues. V dropped 7 bases and J dropped 2 bases, with 14 bases sitting between them. Here the CDR3 DNA reads TGTGCCAGCAACCCTGCAGGAACACAAGAGACCCAGTACTTC. Its translation is CASNPAGTQETQYF.

The CDR3 sequence: CASSQDPPGNGVETQYF. The CDR3 nucleotides read TGCGCCAGCAGCCAAGATCCCCCGGGCAATGGAGTAGAGACCCAGTACTTC. This sequence joins TRBV4-3 and TRBJ2-5; D gene ambiguous. V shed 0 bases and J shed 4 bases, with 18 bases lying between them. There are 17 residues in the CDR3. The germline gives CDR1 LGHNA, CDR2 YSLEER.

This clonotype came up a few times. The rearrangement links TRBV19 to TRBJ1-2, with TRBD1 as a possible D gene (6 bases). V was trimmed by 5 bases and J by 9 bases, leaving 16 bases between them. Germline CDR1 reads LNHDA; CDR2 reads SQIVND (reference sequence). This CDR3 contains 13 residues. The CDR3 DNA is TGTGCCAGTAGTCCACAGGGAGTACTTCGCTACACCTTC. Its translation is CASSPQGVLRYTF.

Many counts were recorded for this clonotype. The rearrangement links TRBV18 to TRBJ2-2; weak D call: TRBD2 (6 bases). Germline CDR1 KGHSH, CDR2 LQKENI. The CDR3 is made up of 15 amino acids. The V end lost 6 bases, the J end lost 3 bases, and 14 bases lay between the germline ends. The DNA for the CDR3 is TGTGCCAGCTCGCTCGCAAGGAGGGACACCGGGGAGCTGTTTTTT. It is translated as CASSLARRDTGELFF.

This clonotype was counted only a few times. This chain links TRBV20-1 with TRBJ2-3; D might be TRBD1 (6 bases). With 6 bases removed from V and 3 bases from J, the gap between germline ends came to 13 bases. This CDR3 has 13 residues. Germline assignment: CDR1 DFQATT and CDR2 SNEGSKA (reference sequence). CDR3 nucleotides: TGCAGTGCGGGAAACAGGGAAACAGATACGCAGTATTTT. Translation: CSAGNRETDTQYF.

The genes are TRBV30 and TRBJ2-7, with D perhaps matching TRBD1 (5 bases). Per germline, CDR1 GTSNPN and CDR2 SVGIG (reference sequence). V shed 4 bases and J shed 1 base, with 11 bases lying between them. The CDR3 contains 13 residues. This chain's CDR3 is CAWTFDRSYEQYF. The CDR3 bases are TGTGCCTGGACGTTCGACAGATCCTACGAGCAGTACTTC.

Many counts were recorded for this clonotype. The chain employs TRBV6-1 and TRBJ1-5; no firm D call. Deletions cut 5 bases from V and 9 bases from J, with 14 bases between. Per the germline V gene, CDR1 is MNHNS and CDR2 is SASEGT. There are 13 residues in the CDR3. The CDR3 here is CASSLTIQRPQHF. In DNA, the CDR3 is TGTGCCAGCAGTCTTACAATACAGAGGCCCCAGCATTTT.

This clonotype has only a few counts. This chain joins TRBV20-1 and TRBJ2-7; 9 nucleotides align to TRBD2. Germline CDR1 is DFQATT and CDR2 is SNEGSKA (reference sequence). V shed 6 bases, J shed 2 bases, and the junction held 8 bases outside the gene matches. The CDR3 loop spans 14 amino acids. Here the CDR3 reads CSATPLAGTYEQYF. The CDR3 DNA sequence: TGCAGTGCCACCCCCCTAGCGGGGACCTACGAGCAGTACTTC.

On this clonotype: A much larger clonotype is one base distant, so this may be a read error. This chain links TRBV5-1 with TRBJ2-1, with D perhaps assigned TRBD1 or TRBD2 (5 bases each). This CDR3 has 14 residues. V shed 3 bases and J shed 4 bases, with 11 bases lying between them. CDR1 and CDR2 from the germline V gene are SGHRS and YFSETQ. This chain's CDR3 is CASSWQWGYNEQFF. DNA of the CDR3: TGCGCCAGCAGCTGGCAGTGGGGGTACAATGAGCAGTTCTTC.

Ten or more counts support this clonotype. This chain joins TRBV5-1 and TRBJ1-5; a possible D gene is TRBD1 (5 bases). V lost 2 bases, J lost 0 bases, and 9 bases lay in between. The CDR3 covers 15 residues. CDR1 is SGHRS and CDR2 is YFSETQ in the germline V gene. The CDR3 loop is CASSFSGGSNQPQHF. CDR3 coding DNA: TGCGCCAGCAGCTTCTCTGGGGGTAGCAATCAGCCCCAGCATTTT.

This clonotype was detected only a few times. V is TRBV6-2 or TRBV6-3 and J is TRBJ2-1; the D is unclear. There are 11 residues in the CDR3. Germline V CDR1 and CDR2: MNHEY, SVGEGT. Trimming left V 3 bases short and J 13 bases short, with 10 bases between. The CDR3 DNA is TGTGCCAGCAGTTATCAGGCAATTCAGTTCTTC. Protein sequence: CASSYQAIQFF.

V is TRBV12-3 or TRBV12-4 and J is TRBJ2-1, with 7 bases aligning to TRBD2. V gave up 9 bases and J gave up 0 bases; unmatched junction bases: 5. The CDR3 consists of 14 residues. For the CDR3, the DNA is TGTGCCAGTCGGGGGGTTCTCTCCTACAATGAGCAGTTCTTC. Translated, it gives CASRGVLSYNEQFF.

This clonotype appeared a few times. This chain links TRBV11-1 with TRBJ2-7, with 12 bases fitting TRBD1. V was clipped by 5 bases and J by 5 bases; unmatched bases: 7. The CDR3 is 15 residues long. Germline CDR1 reads SGHAT; CDR2 reads FQDESV (reference sequence). The CDR3 here is CASSIPGQGAHEQYF. CDR3 DNA: TGTGCCAGCAGCATACCGGGACAGGGGGCCCACGAGCAGTACTTC.

This clonotype occurred many times. The V call is TRBV6-1, the J call TRBJ1-5; D gene uncertain. V was clipped by 6 bases and J by 5 bases, with 11 bases between them. CDR3 size: 13 residues. Germline CDR1 reads MNHNS; CDR2 reads SASEGT. The CDR3 DNA reads TGTGCCAGCAGCCCTTCCGGGGATCAGCCCCAGCATTTT. Protein product: CASSPSGDQPQHF.

This clonotype was observed many times. V usage is TRBV7-6 and J usage is TRBJ2-1; D gene uncertain. CDR3 length equals 12 residues. Trimming left V 2 bases short and J 4 bases short, with 3 bases between. Germline V gives CDR1 SGHVS, CDR2 FNYEAQ. CDR3 DNA: TGTGCCAGCAGCTTATATTACAATGAGCAGTTCTTC. Its translation: CASSLYYNEQFF.

The table lists this clonotype with many counts. The chain carries TRBV10-2 and TRBJ2-7; no reliable D call. This CDR3 contains 16 residues. The V end was cut by 0 bases, the J end by 0 bases, with 12 bases between. Germline V gives CDR1 WSHSY, CDR2 SAAADI. The chain's CDR3 is CASSESTSYSSYEQYF. The DNA for the CDR3 is TGCGCCAGCAGTGAGTCGACCTCGTACAGCTCCTACGAGCAGTACTTC.